The 25 T cell receptor beta chains below all came from one sample that was sequenced in a study of T-cell memory formation after mild COVID-19. Via MiXCR, TCRdb re-called the 5' RACE reads, giving one row per CDR3 protein. The sample consists of some 270,000 distinct CDR3 sequences, 15% of them appearing once. The sample comprised PBMCs or a T cell subset sorted from them (not recorded which). All receptors derive from an adult woman who had mild COVID-19 (a few samples of this study predate the infection). Cell type and time point are not known.

A few counts support this clonotype. This chain joins TRBV3-1 and TRBJ2-1; maybe TRBD2 (7 bases). V lost 7 bases and J 0 bases, leaving 16 bases between the germline ends. Germline values: CDR1 LGHDT, CDR2 YNNKEL (reference sequence). The length of the CDR3 is 16 residues. Here the CDR3 DNA reads TGTGCCAGCACCCTAGAGGGGGGGTACTCCTACAATGAGCAGTTCTTC. This gives the protein CASTLEGGYSYNEQFF.

This clonotype was observed many times. The chain employs TRBV6-2 or TRBV6-3 and TRBJ1-5; TRBD1 is a possible D gene (6 bases). Trimming left V 4 bases short and J 3 bases short, with 13 bases between. Germline V gives CDR1 MNHEY, CDR2 SVGEGT. The CDR3 contains 15 residues. The DNA of the CDR3 is TGTGCCAGCAGTTGGACAAACAGGGTCAATCAGCCCCAGCATTTT. Translating gives CASSWTNRVNQPQHF.

The gene calls are TRBV7-8 and TRBJ2-3; 7 nucleotides align to TRBD2. The CDR3 is 16 residues long. The trim removed 4 bases at V and 0 bases at J, leaving 7 bases unmatched. Germline lookup yields CDR1 SGHVS and CDR2 FQNEAQ. CDR3: CASSSRDYPSTDTQYF. The CDR3 DNA sequence: TGTGCCAGCAGCTCCCGGGACTACCCTAGCACAGATACGCAGTATTTT. The full variable domain, completed using reference TRBV7-8 and TRBJ2-3, is GAGVSQSPRYKVAKRGQDVALRCDPISGHVSLFWYQQALGQGPEFLTYFQNEAQLDKSGLPSDRFFAERPEGSVSTLKIQRTQQEDSAVYLCASSSRDYPSTDTQYFGPGTRLTVL.

This clonotype was seen at least ten times. The chain employs TRBV6-1 and TRBJ2-3, with a weak D call TRBD1 (5 bases). CDR3 length: 13 amino acids. V lost 4 bases to trimming and J lost 7 bases, with 12 bases between them. CDR1 is MNHNS and CDR2 is SASEGT in the germline V gene. The CDR3, as DNA: TGTGCCAGCAGTGGGGTCCCAGGGAATACGCAGTATTTT. It encodes CASSGVPGNTQYF.

The V call is TRBV18, the J call TRBJ2-7; 12 positions agree with TRBD2. CDR1 is KGHSH, CDR2 LQKENI, per germline. This CDR3 spans 17 amino acids. Unmatched junction bases numbered 8, after V lost 3 bases and J lost 2 bases. CDR3 sequence reads: CASSPAGRLAGAYEQYF. The CDR3 coding sequence is TGTGCCAGCTCACCCGCGGGCCGACTAGCGGGGGCCTACGAGCAGTACTTC.

This clonotype has at least ten counts. The rearrangement uses TRBV29-1 and TRBJ1-1; 7 bases line up with TRBD1. V trimming: 5 bases; J trimming: 1 base; junction bases outside the gene matches: 7. The CDR3 has 14 amino acids. Germline CDR1 is SQVTM and CDR2 is ANQGSEA. The CDR3 nucleotides read TGCAGCGTTCGGAGGACAGGTGGGAACACTGAAGCTTTCTTT. Encoded protein: CSVRRTGGNTEAFF.

The chain has TRBV9 and TRBJ2-1; TRBD2 aligns across 9 bases. CDR3 length: 15 amino acids. Per the germline V gene, CDR1 is SGDLS and CDR2 is YYNGEE. J gave up 9 bases and V 2 bases, and 9 bases lay outside the gene matches. CDR3 protein: CASSVSGSGSTEQFF. Written as DNA, the CDR3 is TGTGCCAGCAGCGTCTCCGGTAGCGGGAGTACTGAGCAGTTCTTC.

Only a few counts were recorded for this clonotype. The chain joins TRBV12-3 or TRBV12-4 to TRBJ1-4, with 7 positions matching TRBD1. The CDR3 runs 15 residues. Germline trimming cut 1 base from V and 1 base from J; bases unmatched to any gene: 0. CDR3 loop: CASSLGQGTNEKLFF. The CDR3 nucleotides are TGTGCCAGCAGTTTAGGACAGGGAACTAATGAAAAACTGTTTTTT.

The V call is TRBV7-2, the J call TRBJ2-1; 9 bases are a match to TRBD2. J gave up 8 bases and V 1 base, and 9 bases lay outside the gene matches. This CDR3 has 16 residues. Per germline, CDR1 SGHTA and CDR2 FQGNSA. DNA for the CDR3: TGTGCCAGCAGCTTAGTGGAGTCTAGCGGGAAGCATGAGCAGTTCTTC. This codes for CASSLVESSGKHEQFF.

J is TRBJ2-1 and V is TRBV12-3 or TRBV12-4; D possibly matches TRBD1 or TRBD2 (6 bases each). This CDR3 spans 15 amino acids. V shed 3 bases and J shed 4 bases, with 13 bases lying between them. CDR3 DNA sequence: TGTGCCAGCAGTTTCCCTGGAGGGGGATACAATGAGCAGTTCTTC. Translation: CASSFPGGGYNEQFF.

The J gene is TRBJ2-3, the V gene TRBV20-1; unclear D gene. The CDR3 runs to 14 residues. The germline gives CDR1 DFQATT, CDR2 SNEGSKA (reference sequence). The V end was cut by 0 bases, the J end by 1 base, with 8 bases between. The CDR3 protein is CSARETPGTDTQYF. The CDR3 DNA reads as TGCAGTGCTAGAGAGACCCCAGGCACAGATACGCAGTATTTT.

This clonotype occurred a few times. The chain links TRBV30 to TRBJ2-2, with 9 positions matching TRBD2. The CDR3 extends over 16 amino acids. CDR1 is GTSNPN, CDR2 SVGIG, per germline (reference sequence). V was pared by 1 base and J by 4 bases, with 7 bases of the junction left unmatched. In DNA, the CDR3 is TGTGCCTGGAGTGCTATAGCGGGAGACGTCACCGGGGAGCTGTTTTTT. Protein product: CAWSAIAGDVTGELFF.

The V gene is TRBV10-2, the J gene TRBJ1-5; D remains ambiguous. This CDR3 region has 15 residues. Deletions cut 5 bases from V and 2 bases from J, with 13 bases between. Germline V CDR1 and CDR2: WSHSY, SAAADI. The CDR3 nucleotides read TGCGCCAGCAGTTCGGTCACCGAAGGCAATCAGCCCCAGCATTTT. Its protein is CASSSVTEGNQPQHF.

The sample holds a few counts of this clonotype. The genes are TRBV12-3 or TRBV12-4 and TRBJ1-1; 7 bases agree with TRBD1. This CDR3 has 15 residues. V was clipped by 6 bases and J by 0 bases; unmatched bases: 7. CDR3 protein: CASSADGTVNTEAFF. The CDR3 DNA is TGTGCCAGCAGCGCCGACGGGACAGTGAACACTGAAGCTTTCTTT.

This clonotype was recorded a few times. The V gene is TRBV20-1, the J gene TRBJ2-3, with 8 bases fitting TRBD2. CDR3 size: 16 residues. Trimming cost V 4 bases and J 4 bases; bases outside gene matches: 13. Per the germline V gene, CDR1 is DFQATT and CDR2 is SNEGSKA (reference sequence). As DNA, the CDR3 is TGCAGTGCTACCGGTCCGGGGGGGTTTGGCCCAGATACGCAGTATTTT. Translation gives CSATGPGGFGPDTQYF.

The chain links TRBV7-2 to TRBJ2-1; TRBD1 matches 8 bases. The trim removed 6 bases at V and 4 bases at J, leaving 5 bases unmatched. Germline loops: CDR1 SGHTA, CDR2 FQGNSA. This CDR3 has 14 amino acids. The CDR3 sequence is CASRGQGAYNEQFF. The CDR3 DNA sequence: TGTGCCAGCAGGGGGCAGGGGGCGTACAATGAGCAGTTCTTC.

In this sample, this clonotype turned up a few times. The V gene is TRBV5-1, the J gene TRBJ1-2, with D possibly TRBD1 on 6 matching bases. The CDR3 runs to 14 residues. The V gene's germline CDR1 is SGHRS and CDR2 YFSETQ. The ends were cut back, 3 bases at V and 6 bases at J, with 15 bases in the middle. CDR3 sequence: CASSSTGFGDGYTF. CDR3 DNA sequence: TGCGCCAGCAGCTCAACAGGGTTCGGGGATGGCTACACCTTC.

V and J are TRBV19 and TRBJ2-3, with TRBD2 as a possible D gene (7 bases). The V end was cut by 10 bases, the J end by 1 base, with 18 bases between. Germline V gives CDR1 LNHDA, CDR2 SQIVND (reference sequence). The CDR3 is 15 amino acids. The CDR3: CATTPGGGRTDTQYF. The CDR3 nucleotides are TGTGCCACCACACCGGGGGGCGGGCGCACAGATACGCAGTATTTT.

About this clonotype itself: A much larger clone is a single base away; this may be a read error. The chain uses TRBV10-3 and TRBJ2-7, with TRBD2 as a possible D gene (5 bases). CDR1 is ENHRY, CDR2 SYGVKD, per germline. The CDR3 loop spans 12 amino acids. Trimming left V 4 bases short and J 3 bases short, with 7 bases between. CDR3 amino acids: CAISVEVYEQYF. The DNA for the CDR3 is TGTGCCATCAGTGTGGAGGTCTACGAGCAGTACTTC.

The chain is built from TRBV7-2 and TRBJ1-4, with D unclear. There are 15 residues in the CDR3. CDR1 is SGHTA, CDR2 FQGNSA, per germline. Trimming pared 3 bases from V and 0 bases from J, leaving 8 bases between. CDR3 bases: TGTGCCAGCAGCTTCTCACGGACAACTAATGAAAAACTGTTTTTT. It codes for CASSFSRTTNEKLFF.

The chain carries TRBV12-3 or TRBV12-4 and TRBJ1-5; TRBD1 matches 7 bases. This CDR3 is 15 amino acids long. The V and J ends lost 6 bases and 1 base, in that order; junction bases with no gene match: 6. DNA for the CDR3: TGTGCCAGCAGAACGACAGGGCGAAGCAATCAGCCCCAGCATTTT. This encodes CASRTTGRSNQPQHF.

This chain connects TRBV15 to TRBJ2-7; D not resolved. V shed 1 base and J shed 5 bases, with 6 bases lying between them. Germline V gene lookup returns CDR1 LNHNV and CDR2 YYDKDF (reference sequence). This CDR3 has 12 amino acids. CDR3 sequence reads: CATSRVRNEQYF. The DNA of the CDR3 is TGTGCCACCAGCAGAGTTCGGAACGAGCAGTACTTC.

J is TRBJ1-2 and V is TRBV25-1; 7 bases are shared with TRBD1. Germline lookup yields CDR1 MGHDK and CDR2 SYGVNS. CDR3 length equals 17 residues. J gave up 0 bases and V 6 bases, and 13 bases lay outside the gene matches. The CDR3 nucleotides read TGTGCCAGCAGACCTCGGACAGGCCAAGCGGCTAACTATGGCTACACCTTC. Translation: CASRPRTGQAANYGYTF.

The chain links TRBV24-1 to TRBJ1-2; D might be TRBD1 (6 bases). CDR1 is KGHDR and CDR2 is SFDVKD in the germline V gene. V lost 4 bases and J 4 bases, leaving 15 bases between the germline ends. This CDR3 region has 15 residues. DNA of the CDR3: TGTGCCACCAGTGACCCGGGGCAGGGGACCTATGGCTACACCTTC. The encoded protein is CATSDPGQGTYGYTF.

There are a few counts of this clonotype. The chain carries TRBV7-9 and TRBJ1-5; a possible D gene is TRBD1 (5 bases). Germline lookup yields CDR1 SEHNR and CDR2 FQNEAQ (reference sequence). The V end was cut by 7 bases, the J end by 7 bases, with 20 bases between. This CDR3 comprises 15 residues. The DNA of the CDR3 is TGTGCCAGCAAAGCGGGGCAGGCTCGGGGGCAGCCCCAGCATTTT. Protein: CASKAGQARGQPQHF.